This T cell receptor (beta chain) was documented in a study of T cell repertoires in cytomegalovirus infection (dated by TCRdb to between 2018 and 2021). Some background on the complete study: Donor HLA type was relevant to the analysis, as public TCR beta signatures indicated carriage of CMV infection together with the matching HLA type.

Notes on this clonotype: Its antigen is currently not known. One base away there is no much larger clone; base qualities are not given.

Broad study findings and their caveats: Cumulative frequency of public TCR beta family members discriminated carriers of CMV infection plus the relevant HLA type in this cohort and an independent 352-donor cohort. The ex vivo response was dominated by HLA-C-restricted CMV-specific TCR beta clonotypes, and the single most frequent clonotype in two of eight donors was supplied by these HLA-C-restricted clonotypes.

CDR1 and CDR2, per the germline V gene, are SGHTA and FQGTGA. Taken from cysteine to phenylalanine, the CDR3 has 14 residues. CDR3 DNA only is kept here, 42 bases in frame from base 1. Trimming removed 5 bases from V and 0 bases from J, leaving 8 bases between the germline ends. This sample was sequenced with an Illumina HiSeq 1500. Through fastp at Q25 and MiXCR, TCRdb rebuilt clones from the public reads, retaining in-frame beta chains. Each record represents a unique CDR3 protein, reported with the most common genes and DNA among its rows. Counted in this sample were a few hundred thousand distinct CDR3 sequences; more than 8% of them appeared once. The leading ten clones occupy roughly 4% of the sample.

The sequence is built from TRBV7-3 and TRBJ1-5; the D segment cannot be called with confidence. The TCR originated in a human donor in good health (CMV status not recorded). Some clones in this sample may be carry-over from other donors' samples. The source material was PBMCs. The CDR3 in this case is CASSPDDSNQPQHF. The bases read TGTGCCAGCAGCCCCGACGATAGCAATCAGCCCCAGCATTTT.